This T cell receptor (beta chain) was identified during a study of blood T cell repertoires in COVID-19. Study-level background: From the United States, Italy and Spain came samples of acute and convalescent COVID-19. PBMCs, B-cell-depleted T cells, or T cells provided the cDNA or gDNA that made up the material.

Authors' data handling: Amplified reference gene primers provided the basis for estimating nucleated cell counts. The data were produced by immunoSEQ multiplex PCR, yet TCRdb's version contains in-frame clones alone and is incomplete. V and J calls plus clone size are reproduced from that table; the DNA served to infer D and trimming. The sample shows around 260,000 clones, about nine tenths of them seen only once. In germline, CDR1 is SGHKS, CDR2 YYEKEE (reference sequence). The CDR3 has 12 residues. V was cut by 3 bases and J by 8 bases, with 10 bases left in between. The receptor's source is a woman aged 40 to 55 who had recovered from COVID-19. The sample was peripheral blood. The rearrangement links TRBV5-5 to TRBJ2-3; no clear D gene. In DNA, the CDR3 is TGTGCCAGCAGCTCAACAGTGGGTACGCAGTATTTT. Its translation is CASSSTVGTQYF.